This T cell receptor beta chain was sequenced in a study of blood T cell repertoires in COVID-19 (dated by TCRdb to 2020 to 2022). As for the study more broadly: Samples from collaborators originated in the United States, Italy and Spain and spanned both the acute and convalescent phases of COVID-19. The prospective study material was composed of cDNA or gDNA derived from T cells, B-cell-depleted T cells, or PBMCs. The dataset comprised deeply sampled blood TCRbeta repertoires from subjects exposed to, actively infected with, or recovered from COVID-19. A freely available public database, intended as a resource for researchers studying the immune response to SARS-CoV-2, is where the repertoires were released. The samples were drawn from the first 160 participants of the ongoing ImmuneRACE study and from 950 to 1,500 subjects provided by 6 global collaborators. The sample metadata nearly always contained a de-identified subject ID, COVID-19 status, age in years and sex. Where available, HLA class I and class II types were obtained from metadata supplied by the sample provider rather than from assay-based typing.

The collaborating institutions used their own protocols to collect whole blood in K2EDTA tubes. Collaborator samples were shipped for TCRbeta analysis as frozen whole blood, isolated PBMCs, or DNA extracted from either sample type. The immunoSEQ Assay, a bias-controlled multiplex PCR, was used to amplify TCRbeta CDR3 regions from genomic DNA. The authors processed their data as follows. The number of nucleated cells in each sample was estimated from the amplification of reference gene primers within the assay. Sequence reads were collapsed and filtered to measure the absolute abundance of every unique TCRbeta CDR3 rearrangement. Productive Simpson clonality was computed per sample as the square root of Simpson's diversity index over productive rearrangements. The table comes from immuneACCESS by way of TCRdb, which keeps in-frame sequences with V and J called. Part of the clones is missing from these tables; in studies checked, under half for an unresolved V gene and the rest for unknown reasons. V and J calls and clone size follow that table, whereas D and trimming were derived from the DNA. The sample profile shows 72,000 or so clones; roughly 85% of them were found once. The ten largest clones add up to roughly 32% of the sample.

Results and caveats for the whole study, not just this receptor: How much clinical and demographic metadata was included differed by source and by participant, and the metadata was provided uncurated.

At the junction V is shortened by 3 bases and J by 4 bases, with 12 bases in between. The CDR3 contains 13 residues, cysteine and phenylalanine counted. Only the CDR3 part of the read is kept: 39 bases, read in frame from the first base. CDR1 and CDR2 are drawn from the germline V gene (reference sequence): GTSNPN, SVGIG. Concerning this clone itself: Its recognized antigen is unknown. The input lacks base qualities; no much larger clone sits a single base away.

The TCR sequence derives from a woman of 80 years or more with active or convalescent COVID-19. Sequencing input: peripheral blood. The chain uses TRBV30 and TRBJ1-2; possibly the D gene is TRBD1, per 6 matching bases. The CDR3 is CAWRAGEGYGYTF. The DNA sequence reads TGTGCCTGGAGGGCAGGGGAAGGCTATGGCTACACCTTC.